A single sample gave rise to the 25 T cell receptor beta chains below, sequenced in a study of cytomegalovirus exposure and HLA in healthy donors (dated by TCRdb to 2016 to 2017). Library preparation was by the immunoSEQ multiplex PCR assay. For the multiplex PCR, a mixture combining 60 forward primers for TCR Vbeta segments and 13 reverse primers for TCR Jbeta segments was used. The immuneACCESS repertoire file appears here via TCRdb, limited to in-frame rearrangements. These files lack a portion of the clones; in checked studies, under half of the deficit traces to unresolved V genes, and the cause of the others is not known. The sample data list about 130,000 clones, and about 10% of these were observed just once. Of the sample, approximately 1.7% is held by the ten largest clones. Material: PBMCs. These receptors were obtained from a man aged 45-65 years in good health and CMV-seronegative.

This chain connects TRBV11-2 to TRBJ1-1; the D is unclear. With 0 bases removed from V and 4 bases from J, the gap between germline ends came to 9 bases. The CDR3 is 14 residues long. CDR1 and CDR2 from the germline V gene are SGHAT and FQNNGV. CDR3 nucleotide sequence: TGTGCCAGCAGCTTAGATCTTGAGAGCACTGAAGCTTTCTTT. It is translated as CASSLDLESTEAFF. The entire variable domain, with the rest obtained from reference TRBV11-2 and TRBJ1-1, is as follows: EAGVAQSPRYKIIEKRQSVAFWCNPISGHATLYWYQQILGQGPKLLIQFQNNGVVDDSQLPKDRFSAERLKGVDSTLKIQPAKLEDSAVYLCASSLDLESTEAFFGQGTRLTVV.

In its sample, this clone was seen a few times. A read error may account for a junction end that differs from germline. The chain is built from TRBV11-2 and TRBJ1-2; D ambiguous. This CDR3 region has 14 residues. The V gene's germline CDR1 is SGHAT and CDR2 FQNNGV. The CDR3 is CASSLDVTGRLGAF. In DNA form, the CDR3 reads TGTGCCAGCAGCTTAGATGTTACGGGCCGCCTCGGGGCCTTC.

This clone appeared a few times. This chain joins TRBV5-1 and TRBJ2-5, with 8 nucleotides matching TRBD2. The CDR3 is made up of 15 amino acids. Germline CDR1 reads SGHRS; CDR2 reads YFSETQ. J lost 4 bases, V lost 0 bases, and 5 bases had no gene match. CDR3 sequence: CASSLDPGGRETQYF. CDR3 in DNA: TGCGCCAGCAGCTTGGATCCGGGAGGGCGAGAGACCCAGTACTTC.

The CDR3 spells CASTPTSRAYNEQFF. Written as DNA, the CDR3 is TGTGCCAGCACCCCTACTAGTCGCGCCTACAATGAGCAGTTCTTC. V and J are TRBV7-6 and TRBJ2-1; D possibly corresponds to TRBD2 (5 bases). V was trimmed by 7 bases and J by 2 bases, leaving 15 bases between them. Germline V CDR1 and CDR2: SGHVS, FNYEAQ. The CDR3 totals 15 residues.

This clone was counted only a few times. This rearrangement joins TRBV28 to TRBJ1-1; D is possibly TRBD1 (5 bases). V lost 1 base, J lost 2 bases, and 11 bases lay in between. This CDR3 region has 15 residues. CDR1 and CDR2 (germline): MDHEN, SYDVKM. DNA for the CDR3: TGTGCCAGCAGTTTATTGGGGCAGAAAAACACTGAAGCTTTCTTT. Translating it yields CASSLLGQKNTEAFF.

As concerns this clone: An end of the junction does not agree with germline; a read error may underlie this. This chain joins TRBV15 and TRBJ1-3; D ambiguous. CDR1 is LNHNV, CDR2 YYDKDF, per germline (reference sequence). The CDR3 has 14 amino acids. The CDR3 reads CATSPDHRGNAIYF. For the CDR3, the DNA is TGTGCCACCAGTCCAGACCACCGAGGAAACGCCATATATTTT.

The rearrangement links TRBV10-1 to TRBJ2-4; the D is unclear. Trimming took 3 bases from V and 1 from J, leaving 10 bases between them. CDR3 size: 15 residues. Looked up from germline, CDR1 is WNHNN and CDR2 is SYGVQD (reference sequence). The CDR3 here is CASSERGSAKNIQYF. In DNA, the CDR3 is TGCGCCAGCAGTGAAAGAGGATCGGCCAAAAACATTCAGTACTTC.

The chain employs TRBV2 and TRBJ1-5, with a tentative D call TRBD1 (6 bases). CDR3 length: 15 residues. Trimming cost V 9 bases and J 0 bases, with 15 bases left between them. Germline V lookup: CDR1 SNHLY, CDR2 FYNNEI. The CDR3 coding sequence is TGTGCCAGAGGAGTCGCAGGGGATAGCAATCAGCCCCAGCATTTT. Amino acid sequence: CARGVAGDSNQPQHF.

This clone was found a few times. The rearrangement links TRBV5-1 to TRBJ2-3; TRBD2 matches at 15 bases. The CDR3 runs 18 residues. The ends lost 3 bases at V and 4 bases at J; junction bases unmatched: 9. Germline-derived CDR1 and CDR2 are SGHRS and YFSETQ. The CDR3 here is CASSSSGTSGGQSDTQYF. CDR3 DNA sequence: TGCGCCAGCAGCTCGTCTGGGACTAGCGGGGGGCAGTCAGATACGCAGTATTTT. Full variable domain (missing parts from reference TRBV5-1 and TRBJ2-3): KAGVTQTPRYLIKTRGQQVTLSCSPISGHRSVSWYQQTPGQGLQFLFEYFSETQRNKGNFPGRFSGRQFSNSRSEMNVSTLELGDSALYLCASSSSGTSGGQSDTQYFGPGTRLTVL.

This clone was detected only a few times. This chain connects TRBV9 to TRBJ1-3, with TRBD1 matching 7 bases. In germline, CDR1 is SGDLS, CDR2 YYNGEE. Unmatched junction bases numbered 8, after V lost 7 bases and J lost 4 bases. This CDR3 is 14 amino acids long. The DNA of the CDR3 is TGTGCCAGCTCGGGACCGGGACAGGGAAACACCATATATTTT. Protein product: CASSGPGQGNTIYF.

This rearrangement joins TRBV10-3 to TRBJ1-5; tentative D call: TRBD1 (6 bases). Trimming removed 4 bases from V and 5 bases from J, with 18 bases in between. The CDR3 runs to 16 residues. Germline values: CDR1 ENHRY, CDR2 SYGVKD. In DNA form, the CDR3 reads TGTGCCATCAGTGCGGCAACCGGGACATCACATCAGCCCCAGCATTTT. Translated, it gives CAISAATGTSHQPQHF.

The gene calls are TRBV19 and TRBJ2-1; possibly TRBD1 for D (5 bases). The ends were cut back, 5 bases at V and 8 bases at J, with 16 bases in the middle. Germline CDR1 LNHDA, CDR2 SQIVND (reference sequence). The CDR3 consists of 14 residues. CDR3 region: CASSGGRVVDEQFF. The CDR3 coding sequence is TGTGCCAGTAGTGGCGGCAGGGTGGTGGATGAGCAGTTCTTC.

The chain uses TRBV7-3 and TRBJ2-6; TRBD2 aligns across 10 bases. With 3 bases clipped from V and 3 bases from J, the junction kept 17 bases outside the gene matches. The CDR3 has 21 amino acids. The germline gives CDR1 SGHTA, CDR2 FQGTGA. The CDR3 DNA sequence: TGTGCCAGCAGCTTTACTAGCGGGGCTATAGTGGCCGTTTATGGGGCCAACGTCCTGACTTTC. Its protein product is CASSFTSGAIVAVYGANVLTF.

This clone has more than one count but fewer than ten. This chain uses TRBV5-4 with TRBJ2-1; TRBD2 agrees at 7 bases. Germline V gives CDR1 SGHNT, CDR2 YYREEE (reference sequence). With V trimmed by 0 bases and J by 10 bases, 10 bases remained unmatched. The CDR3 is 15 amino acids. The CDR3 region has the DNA TGTGCCAGCAGCTTGGGGGAGGGGCGGGGCGAAGAGCAGTTCTTC. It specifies CASSLGEGRGEEQFF.

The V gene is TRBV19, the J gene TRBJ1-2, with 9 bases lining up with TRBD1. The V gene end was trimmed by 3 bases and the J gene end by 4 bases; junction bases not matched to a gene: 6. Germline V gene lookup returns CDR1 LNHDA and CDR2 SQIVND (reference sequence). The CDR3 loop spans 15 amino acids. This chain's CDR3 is CASSITGTGPYGYTF. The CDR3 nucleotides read TGTGCCAGTAGTATCACCGGGACAGGGCCCTATGGCTACACCTTC.

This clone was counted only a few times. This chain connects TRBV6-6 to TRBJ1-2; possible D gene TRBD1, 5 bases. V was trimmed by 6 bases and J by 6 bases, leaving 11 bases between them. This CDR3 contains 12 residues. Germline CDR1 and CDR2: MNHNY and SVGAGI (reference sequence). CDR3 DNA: TGTGCCAGCAGCCTCGACAGAAATGGCTACACCTTC. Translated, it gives CASSLDRNGYTF.

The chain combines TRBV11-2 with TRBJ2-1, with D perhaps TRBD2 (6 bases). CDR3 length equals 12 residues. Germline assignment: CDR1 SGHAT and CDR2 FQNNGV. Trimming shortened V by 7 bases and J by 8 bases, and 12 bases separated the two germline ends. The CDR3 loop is CASTREYDEQFF. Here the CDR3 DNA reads TGTGCCAGCACCCGGGAGTATGATGAGCAGTTCTTC.

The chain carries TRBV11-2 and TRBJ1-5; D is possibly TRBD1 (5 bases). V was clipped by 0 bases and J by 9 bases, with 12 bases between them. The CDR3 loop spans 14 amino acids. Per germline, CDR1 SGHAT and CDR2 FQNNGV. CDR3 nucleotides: TGTGCCAGCAGCTTAGAACAGGACCATCGGCCCCAGCATTTT. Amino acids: CASSLEQDHRPQHF.

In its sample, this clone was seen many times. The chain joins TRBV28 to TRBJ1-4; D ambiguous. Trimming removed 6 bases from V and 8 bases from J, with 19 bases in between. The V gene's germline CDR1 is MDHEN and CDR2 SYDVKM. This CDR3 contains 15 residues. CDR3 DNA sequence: TGTGCCAGCAGCCTTGGGGAGGGTTTTCGGGAAAAACTGTTTTTT. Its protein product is CASSLGEGFREKLFF.

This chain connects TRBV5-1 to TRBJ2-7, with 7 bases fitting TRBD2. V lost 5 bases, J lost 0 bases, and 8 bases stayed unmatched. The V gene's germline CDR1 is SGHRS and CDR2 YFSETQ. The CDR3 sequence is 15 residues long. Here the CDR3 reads CASRGSRENSYEQYF. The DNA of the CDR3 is TGCGCCAGCAGGGGTTCGCGGGAGAACTCCTACGAGCAGTACTTC.

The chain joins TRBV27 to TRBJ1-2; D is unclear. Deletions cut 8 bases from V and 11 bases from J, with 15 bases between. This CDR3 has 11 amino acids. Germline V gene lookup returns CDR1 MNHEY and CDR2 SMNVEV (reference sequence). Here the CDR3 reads CASGLWTDYTF. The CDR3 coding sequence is TGTGCCAGCGGACTGTGGACCGATTACACCTTC.

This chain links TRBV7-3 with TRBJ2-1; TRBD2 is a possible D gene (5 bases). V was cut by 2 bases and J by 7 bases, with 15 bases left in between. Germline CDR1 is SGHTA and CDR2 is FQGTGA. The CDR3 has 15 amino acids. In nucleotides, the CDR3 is TGTGCCAGCAGCTTAGGGGTTGCGGGTGGTAATGAGCAGTTCTTC. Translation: CASSLGVAGGNEQFF.

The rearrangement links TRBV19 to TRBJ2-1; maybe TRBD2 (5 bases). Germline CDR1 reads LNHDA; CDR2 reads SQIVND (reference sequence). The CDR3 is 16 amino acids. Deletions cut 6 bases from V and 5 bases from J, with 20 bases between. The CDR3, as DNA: TGTGCCAGTAGGGAGTGGGGTCCTAGCTTGGACAATGAGCAGTTCTTC. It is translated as CASREWGPSLDNEQFF.

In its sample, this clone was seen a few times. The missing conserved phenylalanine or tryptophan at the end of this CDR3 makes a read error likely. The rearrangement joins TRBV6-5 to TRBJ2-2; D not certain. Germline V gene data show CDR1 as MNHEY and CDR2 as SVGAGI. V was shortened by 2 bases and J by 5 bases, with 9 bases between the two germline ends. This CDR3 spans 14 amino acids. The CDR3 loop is CASSYGPRTGELFV. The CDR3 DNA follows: TGTGCCAGCAGTTACGGACCTAGGACCGGGGAGCTGTTTGTT.

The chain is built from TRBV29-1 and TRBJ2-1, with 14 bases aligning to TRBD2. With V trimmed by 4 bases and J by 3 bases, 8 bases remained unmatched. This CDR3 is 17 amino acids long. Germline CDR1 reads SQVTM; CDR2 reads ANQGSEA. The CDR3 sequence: CSVGLGTSGGDYNEQFF. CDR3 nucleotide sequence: TGCAGCGTTGGCCTCGGGACTAGCGGGGGAGACTACAATGAGCAGTTCTTC.